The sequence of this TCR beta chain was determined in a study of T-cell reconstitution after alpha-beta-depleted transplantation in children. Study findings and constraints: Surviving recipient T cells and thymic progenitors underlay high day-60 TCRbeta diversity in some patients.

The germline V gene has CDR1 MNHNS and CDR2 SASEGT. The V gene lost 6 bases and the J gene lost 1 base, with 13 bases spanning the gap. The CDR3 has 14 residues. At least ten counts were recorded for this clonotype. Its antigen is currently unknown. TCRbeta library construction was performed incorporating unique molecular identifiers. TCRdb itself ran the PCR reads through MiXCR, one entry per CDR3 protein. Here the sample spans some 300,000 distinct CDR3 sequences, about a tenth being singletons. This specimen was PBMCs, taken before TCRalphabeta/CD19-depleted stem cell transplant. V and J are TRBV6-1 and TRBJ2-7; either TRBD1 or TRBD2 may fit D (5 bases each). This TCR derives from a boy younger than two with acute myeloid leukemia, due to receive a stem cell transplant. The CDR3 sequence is CASRKGTPSYEQYF. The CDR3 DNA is TGTGCCAGCAGGAAAGGGACGCCGTCCTACGAGCAGTACTTC.